Following are 19 T cell receptor beta chains from one sample sequenced in a study of T cells after yellow fever vaccination. TCRdb re-called the 5' RACE reads through MiXCR, storing one row per CDR3 protein. The profile shows about 310,000 distinct CDR3 sequences, approximately 3.9% of them singletons. The sequencing here drew on PBMCs, taken on the day of the yellow fever booster vaccination. The receptors were sampled from a man younger than 35 who received the YFV17D yellow fever vaccine.

This clonotype came up a few times. The genes are TRBV6-5 and TRBJ2-2; D is ambiguous. This CDR3 region has 13 residues. Trimming took 8 bases from V and 0 from J, leaving 7 bases between them. Per the germline V gene, CDR1 is MNHEY and CDR2 is SVGAGI. The DNA for the CDR3 is TGTGCCAGCGAGTCGGCGAACACCGGGGAGCTGTTTTTT. Its protein product is CASESANTGELFF.

This clonotype appeared many times. The chain couples TRBV7-2 to TRBJ2-5; TRBD2 might be the D (5 bases). Looked up from germline, CDR1 is SGHTA and CDR2 is FQGNSA. This CDR3 is 15 amino acids long. The V and J ends lost 3 bases and 4 bases respectively, with 15 bases between them. CDR3 amino acids: CASSFWTEAGETQYF. The DNA for the CDR3 is TGTGCCAGCAGCTTCTGGACTGAGGCGGGAGAGACCCAGTACTTC.

This clonotype has at least ten counts. CDR3 coding DNA: TGTGCCAGCAGCGGACGGCGGGCGGGAGAGACCCAGTACTTC. It specifies CASSGRRAGETQYF. The gene calls are TRBV9 and TRBJ2-5; tentative D call: TRBD2 (5 bases). V gave up 3 bases and J gave up 4 bases, with 13 bases separating them. This CDR3 is 14 amino acids long. The germline V gene encodes CDR1 SGDLS and CDR2 YYNGEE. Full variable domain (remainder filled in from reference TRBV9 and TRBJ2-5): DSGVTQTPKHLITATGQRVTLRCSPRSGDLSVYWYQQSLDQGLQFLIQYYNGEERAKGNILERFSAQQFPDLHSELNLSSLELGDSALYFCASSGRRAGETQYFGPGTRLLVL.

The genes are TRBV6-2 or TRBV6-3 and TRBJ2-3, with 10 bases lining up with TRBD2. Trimming removed 8 bases from V and 4 bases from J; junction bases left unmatched: 9. The CDR3 is 15 residues long. Germline V gene lookup returns CDR1 MNHEY and CDR2 SVGEGT. CDR3 region: CASLLQRGGADTQYF. CDR3 in DNA: TGTGCCAGCCTACTTCAGCGGGGGGGCGCAGATACGCAGTATTTT.

This clonotype showed up many times. This sequence joins TRBV20-1 and TRBJ2-3; 7 bases match TRBD2. Germline loops: CDR1 DFQATT, CDR2 SNEGSKA (reference sequence). Trimming took 3 bases from V and 5 from J; bases not matched to a gene: 2. The CDR3 is made up of 12 amino acids. The CDR3: CSASGGKDTQYF. CDR3 DNA sequence: TGCAGTGCTAGCGGGGGGAAAGATACGCAGTATTTT.

This chain uses TRBV20-1 with TRBJ1-2; the D gene is possibly TRBD1 (6 bases). Germline CDR1 reads DFQATT; CDR2 reads SNEGSKA (reference sequence). The CDR3 is 13 amino acids. V was trimmed by 1 base and J by 5 bases, leaving 11 bases between them. The CDR3 DNA sequence: TGCAGTGCTAGAGGAACAGGGTATTATGGCTACACCTTC. This gives the protein CSARGTGYYGYTF.

This chain joins TRBV12-3 or TRBV12-4 and TRBJ1-5, with D unresolved. This CDR3 region has 14 residues. V dropped 6 bases and J dropped 0 bases, with 9 bases sitting between them. Here the CDR3 reads CASSIGSSNQPQHF. The DNA for the CDR3 is TGTGCCAGCAGCATCGGGAGTAGCAATCAGCCCCAGCATTTT.

The chain couples TRBV15 to TRBJ1-5; 8 bases map to TRBD1. From germline, CDR1 is LNHNV and CDR2 YYDKDF (reference sequence). The CDR3 contains 15 residues. The V and J ends lost 3 bases and 4 bases, in that order; junction bases with no gene match: 5. The CDR3 loop reads CATSSDRGLNQPQHF. CDR3 sequence (DNA): TGTGCCACCAGCAGCGACAGGGGCCTTAATCAGCCCCAGCATTTT.

This clonotype was counted many times. CDR3 region: CASSTSGSGSSYEQYF. The DNA for the CDR3 is TGTGCCAGCAGTACTAGCGGGTCCGGGAGCTCCTACGAGCAGTACTTC. The rearrangement joins TRBV7-2 to TRBJ2-7; 9 bases match TRBD2. The CDR3 length is 16 residues. V shed 6 bases, J shed 0 bases, and the junction held 9 bases outside the gene matches. Per germline, CDR1 SGHTA and CDR2 FQGNSA.

This clonotype was detected many times. This chain joins TRBV4-3 and TRBJ2-3; TRBD2 matches 7 bases. The CDR3 sequence is 16 residues long. Losses at the gene ends were 0 bases for V and 4 bases for J; bases not matched to a gene: 7. Germline values: CDR1 LGHNA, CDR2 YSLEER. CDR3 region: CASSQDGAGLADTQYF. CDR3 DNA sequence: TGCGCCAGCAGCCAAGATGGAGCGGGGTTGGCAGATACGCAGTATTTT.

Ten or more counts support this clonotype. The chain employs TRBV25-1 and TRBJ1-3; D may be TRBD1 (5 bases). This CDR3 is 16 amino acids long. Trimming took 1 base from V and 8 from J, leaving 18 bases between them. Germline assignment: CDR1 MGHDK and CDR2 SYGVNS. CDR3 sequence (DNA): TGTGCCAGCAGTGAATCCCAGGGCCCAGTTTTTGACACCATATATTTT. Translation gives CASSESQGPVFDTIYF. The complete variable domain, with remaining parts taken from reference TRBV25-1 and TRBJ1-3, reads EADIYQTPRYLVIGTGKKITLECSQTMGHDKMYWYQQDPGMELHLIHYSYGVNSTEKGDLSSESTVSRIRTEHFPLTLESARPSHTSQYLCASSESQGPVFDTIYFGEGSWLTVV.

The chain has TRBV6-2 or TRBV6-3 and TRBJ1-1; D is possibly TRBD1 (5 bases). Trimming pared 5 bases from V and 6 bases from J, leaving 16 bases between. This CDR3 is built from 14 residues. Germline V CDR1 and CDR2: MNHEY, SVGEGT. In DNA form, the CDR3 reads TGTGCCAGCAGTCTGAATCGGGGGTCCCCTGAAGCTTTCTTT. This codes for CASSLNRGSPEAFF.

This clonotype has just a few counts. The chain is built from TRBV12-3 or TRBV12-4 and TRBJ1-1; D is undetermined. The CDR3 covers 12 residues. Trimming cost V 6 bases and J 3 bases, with 8 bases left between them. The CDR3 nucleotides read TGTGCCAGCAGATATACACACACTGAAGCTTTCTTT. Translation: CASRYTHTEAFF.

This clonotype came up many times. The genes are TRBV2 and TRBJ2-7, with 7 nucleotides matching TRBD1. V gave up 4 bases and J gave up 2 bases; unmatched junction bases: 2. Looked up from germline, CDR1 is SNHLY and CDR2 is FYNNEI. This CDR3 region has 13 residues. The CDR3 DNA reads as TGTGCCAGCAGTGCGACAGGGCCCTACGAGCAGTACTTC. Translation: CASSATGPYEQYF.

The chain is built from TRBV19 and TRBJ2-5; D remains unclear. This CDR3 is 13 amino acids long. CDR1 LNHDA and CDR2 SQIVND come from the germline V gene (reference sequence). Between the trimmed V and J ends, which lost 4 bases and 1 base, there was a span of 7 bases. The CDR3, as DNA: TGTGCCAGTAGTACCCGTCCCCAAGAGACCCAGTACTTC. Translating gives CASSTRPQETQYF.

This clonotype was counted many times. The chain carries TRBV20-1 and TRBJ1-5; D call uncertain. Germline assignment: CDR1 DFQATT and CDR2 SNEGSKA (reference sequence). The CDR3 contains 13 residues. Trimming removed 1 base at V and 4 bases at J, with 8 bases between. The CDR3 reads CSARAIQNQPQHF. The CDR3 DNA sequence: TGCAGTGCTAGAGCCATACAGAATCAGCCCCAGCATTTT.

This clonotype came up many times. The chain links TRBV9 to TRBJ2-2; D remains unclear. The CDR3 has 13 residues. V was trimmed by 6 bases and J by 3 bases, leaving 9 bases between them. CDR1 and CDR2 (germline): SGDLS, YYNGEE. Written as DNA, the CDR3 is TGTGCCAGCAATCATAGGGACACCGGGGAGCTGTTTTTT. It encodes CASNHRDTGELFF.

This clonotype has at least ten counts. The V and J genes are TRBV7-8 and TRBJ2-7; 8 nucleotides line up with TRBD2. V trimming: 1 base; J trimming: 6 bases; junction bases outside the gene matches: 8. Germline assignment: CDR1 SGHVS and CDR2 FQNEAQ. CDR3 length: 15 amino acids. CDR3 amino acids: CASSLGGLAVFEQYF. The CDR3 DNA is TGTGCCAGCAGCTTAGGTGGACTAGCCGTTTTCGAGCAGTACTTC.

Ten or more counts support this clonotype. The chain links TRBV27 to TRBJ2-1; 11 bases are a match to TRBD2. Germline-derived CDR1 and CDR2 are MNHEY and SMNVEV (reference sequence). The length of the CDR3 is 14 residues. CDR3 in amino acids: CLSGGASEYNEQFF. Written as DNA, the CDR3 is TGTCTTAGCGGGGGGGCCTCAGAGTACAATGAGCAGTTCTTC.